Following are 15 T cell receptor beta chains from one sample sequenced in a study of blood T cell repertoires in COVID-19. TCRdb keeps only in-frame clones here, not all; method: immunoSEQ multiplex PCR. The data show 200,000 or so clones, with 80% to 85% seen just once and 7.5% held by the top ten. The specimen sequenced was PBMCs or T cells enriched from blood (not recorded which). These receptors came from a man in his forties who had recovered from COVID-19.

The V gene is TRBV2, the J gene TRBJ2-2; D not resolved. The CDR3 is 17 amino acids. Trimming left V 0 bases short and J 3 bases short, with 14 bases between. Germline lookup yields CDR1 SNHLY and CDR2 FYNNEI. CDR3 residues: CASSEALKSSYTGELFF. CDR3 DNA: TGTGCCAGCAGTGAAGCGCTTAAAAGCTCCTACACCGGGGAGCTGTTTTTT.

The chain joins TRBV6-5 to TRBJ1-2, with 9 bases identical to TRBD1. V trimming: 5 bases; J trimming: 3 bases; junction bases outside the gene matches: 4. The length of the CDR3 is 14 residues. The germline V gene encodes CDR1 MNHEY and CDR2 SVGAGI. CDR3 DNA: TGTGCCAGCAGTAACGGACAGGGGTACTATGGCTACACCTTC. It codes for CASSNGQGYYGYTF.

This rearrangement joins TRBV3-1 (or the pseudogene TRBV3-2) to TRBJ1-6, with TRBD1 matching 7 bases. V trimming: 4 bases; J trimming: 5 bases; junction bases outside the gene matches: 14. CDR1 is LGHDT and CDR2 is YNNKEL in the germline V gene (reference sequence). The CDR3 loop spans 18 amino acids. The CDR3 coding sequence is TGTGCCAGCAGCCCGACACAGGGGAGAGGGGCCAATAATTCACCCCTCCACTTT. Protein: CASSPTQGRGANNSPLHF.

The CDR3, as DNA: TGCGCCAGCAGCCAGAGGAGCACTGATAATTCACCCCTCCACTTT. Translation gives CASSQRSTDNSPLHF. The chain combines TRBV4-1 with TRBJ1-6; D unresolved. With 3 bases removed from V and 5 bases from J, the gap between germline ends came to 11 bases. This CDR3 spans 15 amino acids. CDR1 MGHRA and CDR2 YSYEKL come from the germline V gene.

V is TRBV10-3 and J is TRBJ1-1; the D gene is possibly TRBD1 (5 bases). V was pared by 10 bases and J by 0 bases, with 12 bases between. The CDR3 length is 13 residues. CDR1 ENHRY and CDR2 SYGVKD come from the germline V gene. The CDR3 is CATSDRMNTEAFF. CDR3 DNA sequence: TGTGCCACCTCAGACAGAATGAACACTGAAGCTTTCTTT.

The chain joins TRBV5-8 to TRBJ1-4; the match to TRBD1 covers 7 bases. V lost 4 bases to trimming and J lost 0 bases; unmatched junction nucleotides: 6. The V gene's germline CDR1 is SGHTS and CDR2 YDEGEE. The CDR3 covers 16 residues. The CDR3 reads CASSPGQKSTNEKLFF. CDR3 nucleotide sequence: TGTGCCAGCAGCCCGGGACAGAAGTCAACTAATGAAAAACTGTTTTTT.

The chain uses TRBV4-1 and TRBJ1-4, with TRBD1 matching 7 bases. Germline CDR1 and CDR2: MGHRA and YSYEKL. The CDR3 totals 15 residues. V lost 2 bases and J lost 7; bases outside the gene matches: 7. In nucleotides, the CDR3 is TGCGCCAGCAGCCAAACAGGGGCTGGTTCTGAAAAACTGTTTTTT. Translating gives CASSQTGAGSEKLFF.

The V and J genes are TRBV4-3 and TRBJ2-3; weak D call: TRBD1 (5 bases). The germline V gene has CDR1 LGHNA and CDR2 YSLEER. V lost 4 bases and J lost 4, with 21 bases in between. The CDR3 has 17 residues. The DNA for the CDR3 is TGCGCCAGCAGCCCAAACGGCCGGGCCACAGGCGCAGATACGCAGTATTTT. It yields the protein CASSPNGRATGADTQYF.

The table lists this clone with a count of one. The V call is TRBV3-1 (or the pseudogene TRBV3-2), the J call TRBJ1-2; D remains unclear. V lost 0 bases and J 10 bases, leaving 9 bases between the germline ends. In germline, CDR1 is LGHDT, CDR2 YNNKEL (reference sequence). The CDR3 totals 12 residues. As DNA, the CDR3 is TGTGCCAGCAGCCAAGAGGGCAGAGTCTACACCTTC. It encodes CASSQEGRVYTF.

The chain has TRBV30 and TRBJ2-5; 10 bases line up with TRBD2. The CDR3 is 14 residues long. Germline lookup yields CDR1 GTSNPN and CDR2 SVGIG (reference sequence). The junction had 7 bases not matched to a gene; V was cut back by 4 bases and J by 5 bases. As DNA, the CDR3 is TGTGCCTGGAATAAGCGGGGGGGCCTTGAGACCCAGTACTTC. This encodes CAWNKRGGLETQYF.

In its sample, this clone was seen once. V usage is TRBV4-2 and J usage is TRBJ2-1; 8 bases agree with TRBD1. CDR1 and CDR2 from the germline V gene are LGHNA and YNFKEQ. This CDR3 spans 17 amino acids. V was pared by 0 bases and J by 0 bases, with 4 bases of the junction left unmatched. This CDR3 reads CASSQDRQGFSYNEQFF. CDR3 coding DNA: TGTGCCAGCAGCCAAGACAGACAGGGGTTCTCCTACAATGAGCAGTTCTTC.

The chain carries TRBV3-1 (or the pseudogene TRBV3-2) and TRBJ1-4, with D unresolved. CDR1 LGHDT and CDR2 YNNKEL come from the germline V gene (reference sequence). Trimming shortened V by 1 base and J by 0 bases, and 12 bases separated the two germline ends. This CDR3 has 17 amino acids. CDR3 DNA: TGTGCCAGCAGCCAAGCTCGTCGGAGTACAACTAATGAAAAACTGTTTTTT. Its protein is CASSQARRSTTNEKLFF.

This chain links TRBV19 with TRBJ1-5, with a weak D call TRBD1 (5 bases). The CDR3 is 15 residues long. The germline V gene encodes CDR1 LNHDA and CDR2 SQIVND (reference sequence). V was trimmed by 1 base and J by 1 base, leaving 8 bases between them. The CDR3 DNA reads TGTGCCAGTAGTATAGGGGCAGGGAGCAATCAGCCCCAGCATTTT. Translated: CASSIGAGSNQPQHF. Complete variable domain (other parts from reference TRBV19 and TRBJ1-5): DGGITQSPKYLFRKEGQNVTLSCEQNLNHDAMYWYRQDPGQGLRLIYYSQIVNDFQKGDIAEGYSVSREKKESFPLTVTSAQKNPTAFYLCASSIGAGSNQPQHFGDGTRLSIL.

This clone was observed a single time. V gene TRBV24-1 combines with J gene TRBJ1-4, with D perhaps matching TRBD1 (5 bases). CDR1 and CDR2 from the germline V gene are KGHDR and SFDVKD. V was cut by 2 bases and J by 8 bases, with 11 bases left in between. The CDR3 is made up of 14 amino acids. The CDR3 sequence is CATSDSGVEEKLFF. The CDR3 bases are TGTGCCACCAGTGATTCGGGGGTTGAGGAAAAACTGTTTTTT.

This chain joins TRBV30 and TRBJ1-1, with D possibly TRBD1 on 5 matching bases. Trimming left V 7 bases short and J 8 bases short, with 17 bases between. This CDR3 comprises 12 residues. From germline, CDR1 is GTSNPN and CDR2 SVGIG (reference sequence). The CDR3 protein is CASRRDLPEAFF. CDR3 sequence (DNA): TGTGCCTCGAGGCGGGACCTTCCGGAAGCTTTCTTT.